This TCR beta chain was documented in a study of PD-1 blockade in classical Hodgkin lymphoma. Libraries were prepared by immunoSEQ multiplex PCR; TCRdb keeps only in-frame clonotypes and omits some of them. Found here are some 15,000 clones, about 90% of them singletons; the top ten hold more than 0.8%. Per the germline V gene, CDR1 is SGHRS and CDR2 is YFSETQ. V lost 4 bases to trimming and J lost 8 bases; unmatched junction nucleotides: 11. The CDR3 is made up of 14 amino acids. Time point indicated: cycle 4 day 1 (C4D1), after 6 weeks of nivolumab. Every patient relapsed after autologous stem cell transplantation, and brentuximab vedotin exposure varied. CD4+ T cells were purified from thawed PBMCs by magnetic negative selection.

The genes are TRBV5-1 and TRBJ1-2; 7 nucleotides line up with TRBD1. Sequencing used CD4+ T cells from blood, obtained before the fourth cycle of nivolumab. This receptor was identified in a human donor with classical Hodgkin lymphoma. CDR3 amino acids: CASSRTTTGEGYTF. The CDR3 DNA sequence: TGCGCCAGCAGCCGAACGACTACAGGGGAAGGCTACACCTTC.